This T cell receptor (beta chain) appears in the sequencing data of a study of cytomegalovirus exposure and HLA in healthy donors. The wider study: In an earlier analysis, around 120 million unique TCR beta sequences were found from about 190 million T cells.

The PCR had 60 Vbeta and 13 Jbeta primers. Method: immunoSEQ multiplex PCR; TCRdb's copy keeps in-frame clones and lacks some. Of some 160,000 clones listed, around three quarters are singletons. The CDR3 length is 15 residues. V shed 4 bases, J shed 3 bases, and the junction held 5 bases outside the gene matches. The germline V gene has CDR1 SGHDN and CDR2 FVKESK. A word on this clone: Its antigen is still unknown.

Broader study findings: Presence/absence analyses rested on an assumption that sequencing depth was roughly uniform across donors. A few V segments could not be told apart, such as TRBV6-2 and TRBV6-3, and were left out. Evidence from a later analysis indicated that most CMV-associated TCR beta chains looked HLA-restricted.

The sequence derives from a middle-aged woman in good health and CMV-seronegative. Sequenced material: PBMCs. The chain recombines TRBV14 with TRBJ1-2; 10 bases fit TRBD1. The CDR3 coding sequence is TGTGCCAGCAGCCGCACCGGGACAGGGGACTATGGCTACACCTTC. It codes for CASSRTGTGDYGYTF. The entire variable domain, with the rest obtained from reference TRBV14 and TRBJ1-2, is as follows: EAGVTQFPSHSVIEKGQTVTLRCDPISGHDNLYWYRRVMGKEIKFLLHFVKESKQDESGMPNNRFLAERTGGTYSTLKVQPAELEDSGVYFCASSRTGTGDYGYTFGSGTRLTVV.